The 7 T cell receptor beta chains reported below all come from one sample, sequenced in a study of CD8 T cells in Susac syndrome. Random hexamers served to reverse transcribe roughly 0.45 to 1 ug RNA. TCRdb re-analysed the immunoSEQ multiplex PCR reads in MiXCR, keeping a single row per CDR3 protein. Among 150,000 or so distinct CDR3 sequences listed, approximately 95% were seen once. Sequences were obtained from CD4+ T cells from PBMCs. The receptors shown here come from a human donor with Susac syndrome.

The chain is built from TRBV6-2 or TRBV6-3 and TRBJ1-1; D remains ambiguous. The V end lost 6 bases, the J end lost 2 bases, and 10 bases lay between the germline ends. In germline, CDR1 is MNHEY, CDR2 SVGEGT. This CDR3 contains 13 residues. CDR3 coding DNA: TGTGCCAGCAGGTGGTACGGCAACACTGAAGCTTTCTTT. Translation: CASRWYGNTEAFF.

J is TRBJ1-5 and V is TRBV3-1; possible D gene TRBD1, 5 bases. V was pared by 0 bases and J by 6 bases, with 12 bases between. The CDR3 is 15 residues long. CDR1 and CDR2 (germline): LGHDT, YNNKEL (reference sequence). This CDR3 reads CASSQDVRVGQPQHF. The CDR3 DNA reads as TGTGCCAGCAGCCAAGACGTCAGGGTAGGTCAGCCCCAGCATTTT.

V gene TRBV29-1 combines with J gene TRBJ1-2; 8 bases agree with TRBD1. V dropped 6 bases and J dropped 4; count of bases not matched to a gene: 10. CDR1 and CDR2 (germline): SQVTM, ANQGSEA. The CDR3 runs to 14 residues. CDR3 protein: CSVPLGGQGYGYTF. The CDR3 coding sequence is TGCAGCGTCCCCCTTGGAGGACAGGGCTATGGCTACACCTTC.

The CDR3 region has the DNA TGTGCCAGCAGCACCGGGACCTCGGCAGATACGCAGTATTTT. It specifies CASSTGTSADTQYF. The chain carries TRBV12-3 or TRBV12-4 and TRBJ2-3; D may correspond to TRBD1 or TRBD2 (5 bases each). The CDR3 runs to 14 residues. V was pared by 6 bases and J by 4 bases, with 14 bases between.

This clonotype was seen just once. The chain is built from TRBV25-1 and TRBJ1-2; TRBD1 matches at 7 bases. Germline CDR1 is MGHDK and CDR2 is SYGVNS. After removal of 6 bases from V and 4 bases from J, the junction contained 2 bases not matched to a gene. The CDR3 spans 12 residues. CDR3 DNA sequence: TGTGCCAGCAGGGGACAGACCTATGGCTACACCTTC. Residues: CASRGQTYGYTF.

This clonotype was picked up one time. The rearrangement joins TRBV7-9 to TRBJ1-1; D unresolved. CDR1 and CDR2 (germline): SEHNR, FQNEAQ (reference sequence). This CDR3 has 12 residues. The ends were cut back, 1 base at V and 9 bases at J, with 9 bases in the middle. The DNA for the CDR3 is TGTGCCAGCAGCTTAGAGGACTCTCAAGCTTTCTTT. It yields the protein CASSLEDSQAFF.

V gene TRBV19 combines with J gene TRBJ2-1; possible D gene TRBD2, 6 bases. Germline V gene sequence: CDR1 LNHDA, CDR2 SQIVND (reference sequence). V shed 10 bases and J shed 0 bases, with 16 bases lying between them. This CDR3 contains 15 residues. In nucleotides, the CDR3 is TGTGCCAATAGACCGACTAGTCCCTCCTACAATGAGCAGTTCTTC. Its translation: CANRPTSPSYNEQFF.